A selection of T cell receptor beta chains follows, all from one sample in a study of CD8+CD57+ T cells in acquired aplastic anemia. Each CDR3 protein is one row after TCRdb ran MiXCR on the reads. Of around 200,000 distinct CDR3 sequences listed, approximately 48% were seen once; the top ten hold 13%. Sequences were obtained from sorted CD4+, CD8+, or CD8+CD57+ T cells (not recorded which) from PBMCs. The source of these receptors is a human donor with aplastic anemia. CDR3s leave out the opening cysteine and the closing phenylalanine or tryptophan. Fields, in order: V gene, J gene, D gene, CDR3 protein. The D gene is left open where the match is weak.

TRBV4-3	TRBJ1-1	NA	ASSQEGRWTEAF
TRBV9	TRBJ2-3	NA	ASSKDGGFSTDTQY
TRBV20-1	TRBJ1-2	TRBD1	SARGDRGDYGYT
TRBV7-8	TRBJ1-3	NA	ASSLGSRISGNTIY
TRBV19	TRBJ1-6	TRBD1	ATRDRLPSPLH
TRBV6-2/TRBV6-3	TRBJ1-6	NA	ASSLTWGSGNSPLH
TRBV10-3	TRBJ1-6	NA	AISESSDSLYSSPLH
TRBV29-1	TRBJ1-2	NA	SGTPPGNYGYT
TRBV19	TRBJ2-7	NA	ASSRLASEGYEQY
TRBV6-1	TRBJ2-1	TRBD2	ASSFHRGGQNNEQF
TRBV20-1	TRBJ2-3	NA	SASYGTDTQY
TRBV4-1	TRBJ1-1	TRBD1	ASSPLDRVGAF
TRBV18	TRBJ1-6	NA	ASSPFGGANPSPLH
TRBV15	TRBJ2-5	NA	ATSRAYLETQY
TRBV2	TRBJ2-3	NA	ASSRDNAQY
TRBV2	TRBJ2-7	NA	ASSEGQALSGSYEQY
TRBV6-1	TRBJ2-7	NA	ASSRDRPYEQY
TRBV4-2	TRBJ2-7	NA	ASSQGIETAHF
TRBV29-1	TRBJ2-3	TRBD1	SVGQHTDTQY